This TCR beta chain is from a study of shared clonotypes between healthy human individuals. Notes on the study in general: Richness estimates generally favored naive over memory subsets.

The V end lost 1 base, the J end lost 4 bases, and 9 bases lay between the germline ends. The CDR3 spans 14 residues. Germline V gene sequence: CDR1 SGHTA, CDR2 FQGTGA. The donors, healthy adults who were HIV-negative, had experienced no recent acute infections or vaccinations. The sorted-subset replicate PCRs were given around 200 ng DNA, which is some 29,000 T cell genomes. As handled by the study authors: ImmunoSEQ supplied junction-only sequences lacking quality scores, so filtering was different. TCRdb's table, derived via immunoSEQ multiplex PCR, lists solely in-frame clones and lacks some. D and trimming come from the DNA, and the V and J calls and clone size come from that table. The data hold some 2 million clones, with 85% to 95% observed a single time. Concerning this clone itself: Its target is not known.

The origin of this receptor is a man between 18 and 29 years old in good health. This sequence joins TRBV7-3 and TRBJ2-3, with D maybe TRBD2 (6 bases). The sequenced sample was naive CD4+ T cells sorted from blood. As to subset: CD45RA+ positively selected. CDR3 sequence: CASSLNWGADTQYF. The CDR3 DNA is TGTGCCAGCAGCTTAAACTGGGGGGCAGATACGCAGTATTTT.